The rows below give T cell receptor beta chains drawn from one sample of a study of T cell responses to AZD1222 COVID-19 vaccine. The method was immunoSEQ multiplex PCR; TCRdb's version includes in-frame clones alone and lacks a portion of them. The sample consists of tens of thousands of clones, around three quarters of them appearing once. Sequenced here: peripheral blood, sampled on day 0 of AZD1222 vaccination. These receptor sequences come from an adult in good health. CDR3s include the opening cysteine and the closing phenylalanine or tryptophan. D genes are given only for firm matches. Size is stated for part of the rows, as once, few or many counts, or as a class when the clone is expanded.

D gene | clone size | J gene | V gene | CDR3 protein | CDR3 DNA
- | - | TRBJ2-1 | TRBV19 | CASSMVSVSNEQFF | TGTGCCAGTAGTATGGTTAGCGTGTCCAATGAGCAGTTCTTC
- | - | TRBJ2-7 | TRBV28 | CASSIRNEQYF | TGTGCCAGCAGTATTAGAAACGAGCAGTACTTC
- | - | TRBJ1-6 | TRBV30 | CAWRVEIWNSPLHF | TGTGCCTGGAGGGTTGAGATATGGAATTCACCCCTCCACTTT
- | - | TRBJ1-3 | TRBV19 | CASSSGLSGNTIYF | TGTGCCAGTAGTTCCGGACTTTCTGGAAACACCATATATTTT
- | - | TRBJ2-5 | TRBV2 | CASSDQETQYF | TGTGCCAGCAGCGATCAAGAGACCCAGTACTTC
- | - | TRBJ1-1 | TRBV5-4 | CASRTIETEAFF | TGTGCCAGCAGAACAATCGAGACTGAAGCTTTCTTT
TRBD1 | few | TRBJ1-5 | TRBV19 | CASSIDPRDRGSRHQPQHF | TGTGCCAGTAGTATAGATCCCCGGGACAGGGGATCGCGTCATCAGCCCCAGCATTTT
- | - | TRBJ1-6 | TRBV10-2 | CASTIGGRESPLHF | TGCGCCAGCACCATAGGGGGTAGGGAGTCACCCCTCCACTTT
TRBD2 | few | TRBJ2-3 | TRBV7-9 | CASSRARAGVSRNADTQYF | TGTGCCAGCAGCCGCGCGAGAGCGGGGGTCTCGAGGAACGCAGATACGCAGTATTTT
- | - | TRBJ2-5 | TRBV29-1 | CSVKATQETQYF | TGCAGCGTGAAGGCAACCCAAGAGACCCAGTACTTC
TRBD2 | - | TRBJ2-2 | TRBV7-2 | CASSSRTSGRAELFF | TGTGCCAGCAGCTCAAGGACTAGCGGGAGGGCCGAGCTGTTTTTT
TRBD2 | - | TRBJ2-7 | TRBV11-3 | CASSLGLANEQYF | TGTGCCAGCAGCTTAGGACTAGCGAACGAGCAGTACTTC
TRBD1 | - | TRBJ2-2 | TRBV11-2 | CASSRRQGANTGELFF | TGTGCCAGCAGCAGAAGACAGGGGGCGAACACCGGGGAGCTGTTTTTT
- | few | TRBJ1-3 | TRBV27 | CASSFTGGNTIYF | TGTGCCAGCAGCTTTACTGGAGGAAACACCATATATTTT
- | - | TRBJ1-2 | TRBV5-5 | CASSPPRGGYTF | TGTGCCAGCAGCCCCCCCCGAGGTGGCTACACCTTC
TRBD1 | - | TRBJ2-1 | TRBV5-8 | CASSLGGQGAGEQFF | TGTGCCAGCAGCTTAGGAGGGCAGGGGGCAGGTGAGCAGTTCTTC
TRBD1 | - | TRBJ1-3 | TRBV18 | CASSATSPQGVGNTIYF | TGTGCCAGCTCAGCAACGAGCCCACAGGGGGTTGGAAACACCATATATTTT
- | - | TRBJ1-6 | TRBV18 | CASSPVGQGNSPLHF | TGTGCCAGCTCACCAGTAGGTCAGGGTAATTCACCCCTCCACTTT
- | - | TRBJ1-4 | TRBV5-1 | CASSPGHPEKLFF | TGCGCCAGCAGCCCGGGACATCCAGAAAAACTGTTTTTT
- | - | TRBJ2-3 | TRBV9 | CASSQRGLGASSTDTQYF | TGTGCCAGCAGCCAACGGGGGCTAGGGGCCTCTAGCACAGATACGCAGTATTTT
- | - | TRBJ2-1 | TRBV7-3 | CASSLIRGEQFF | TGTGCCAGCAGCTTAATTCGTGGGGAACAGTTCTTC
- | - | TRBJ1-6 | TRBV9 | CASSVGVQGPTLHF | TGTGCCAGCAGCGTAGGGGTTCAGGGCCCAACCCTCCACTTT
- | once | TRBJ1-3 | TRBV28 | CASSPAGFVSGNTIYF | TGTGCCAGCAGTCCCGCGGGATTCGTCTCTGGAAACACCATATATTTT
- | - | TRBJ1-3 | TRBV7-8 | CASRYDSGNTIYF | TGTGCCAGCCGGTACGACTCTGGAAACACCATATATTTT
- | - | TRBJ2-3 | TRBV19 | CASSAPRLTSTDTQYF | TGTGCCAGTAGTGCCCCGCGCCTAACCAGCACAGATACGCAGTATTTT
TRBD1 | - | TRBJ1-6 | TRBV5-8 | CASSPRTGNNSPLHF | TGTGCCAGCAGCCCCCGGACAGGCAATAATTCACCCCTCCACTTT
- | - | TRBJ1-6 | TRBV6-2/TRBV6-3 | CASSRQAEGSPLHF | TGTGCCAGCAGTCGACAGGCCGAGGGTTCACCCCTCCACTTT
- | - | TRBJ1-2 | TRBV7-2 | CASSLEPGRINYGYTF | TGTGCCAGCAGCTTAGAGCCGGGGCGAATCAACTATGGCTACACCTTC
- | - | TRBJ1-5 | TRBV28 | CASGAPNLNQPQHF | TGTGCCAGTGGCGCTCCCAATCTCAATCAGCCCCAGCATTTT
- | - | TRBJ1-1 | TRBV20-1 | CSASGNTEAFF | TGCAGTGCTAGCGGGAACACTGAAGCTTTCTTT
TRBD2 | - | TRBJ2-2 | TRBV7-2 | CASTYLAGARSTGELFF | TGTGCCAGCACCTACCTAGCGGGAGCGCGGAGCACCGGGGAGCTGTTTTTT
- | - | TRBJ1-4 | TRBV6-5 | CASSPWDGLEKLFF | TGTGCCAGCAGTCCTTGGGACGGACTTGAAAAACTGTTTTTT
- | - | TRBJ1-2 | TRBV28 | CASSWTEYGYTF | TGTGCCAGCAGTTGGACAGAGTATGGCTACACCTTC
- | - | TRBJ2-3 | TRBV4-1 | CASSQSDLTDTQYF | TGCGCCAGCAGCCAATCGGACCTCACAGATACGCAGTATTTT
- | once | TRBJ1-2 | TRBV7-2 | CASSPTRVSRVLYGYTF | TGTGCCAGCAGCCCGACTCGGGTCAGTCGAGTTCTATATGGCTACACCTTC
- | - | TRBJ1-5 | TRBV5-4 | CASSLAGGNQPQHF | TGTGCCAGCAGCTTGGCAGGGGGCAATCAGCCCCAGCATTTT
- | - | TRBJ1-2 | TRBV6-5 | CASRPEGVLVYGYTF | TGTGCCAGCAGACCGGAAGGGGTACTAGTCTATGGCTACACCTTC
- | - | TRBJ1-1 | TRBV29-1 | CSVVVSNTEAFF | TGCAGCGTTGTGGTTTCGAACACTGAAGCTTTCTTT
TRBD2 | - | TRBJ2-1 | TRBV7-9 | CASSLSGLAVSSYNEQFF | TGTGCCAGCAGCTTATCAGGACTAGCCGTGAGCTCCTACAATGAGCAGTTCTTC
- | - | TRBJ2-2 | TRBV5-1 | CASSLNTGDTGELFF | TGCGCCAGCAGCTTGAATACAGGAGACACCGGGGAGCTGTTTTTT
- | - | TRBJ2-2 | TRBV4-1 | CASSQDGNAPGELFF | TGCGCCAGCAGCCAAGACGGTAACGCCCCCGGGGAGCTGTTTTTT
- | medium-sized | TRBJ1-4 | TRBV7-9 | CASSLGLATNEKLFF | TGTGCCAGCAGCTTAGGGCTTGCAACTAATGAAAAACTGTTTTTT
- | - | TRBJ1-1 | TRBV28 | CASSGEAEAFF | TGTGCCAGCAGTGGGGAAGCTGAAGCTTTCTTT
- | few | TRBJ1-2 | TRBV6-5 | CASFGHYGYTF | TGTGCCAGCTTCGGACATTATGGCTACACCTTC
- | - | TRBJ1-1 | TRBV5-1 | CASSIQVHTEAFF | TGCGCCAGCAGCATACAGGTCCACACTGAAGCTTTCTTT